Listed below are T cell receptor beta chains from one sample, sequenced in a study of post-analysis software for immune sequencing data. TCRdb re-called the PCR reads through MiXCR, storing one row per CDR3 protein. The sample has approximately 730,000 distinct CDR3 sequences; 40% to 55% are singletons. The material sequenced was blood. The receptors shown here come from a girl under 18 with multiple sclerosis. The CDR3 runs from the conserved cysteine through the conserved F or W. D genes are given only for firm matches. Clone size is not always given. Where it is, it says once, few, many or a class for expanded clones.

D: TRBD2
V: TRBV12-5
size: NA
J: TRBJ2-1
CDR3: CASASPQEREYENEQFF
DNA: TGTGCTAGTGCTTCCCCCCAGGAGCGGGAGTATGAAAATGAGCAGTTCTTC

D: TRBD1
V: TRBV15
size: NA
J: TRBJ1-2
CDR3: CATSMDRNYGYTF
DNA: TGTGCCACCAGCATGGACAGGAACTATGGCTACACCTTC

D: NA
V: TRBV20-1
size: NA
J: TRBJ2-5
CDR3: CSARPRLGVSIETQYF
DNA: TGCAGTGCTAGACCCCGGCTAGGCGTATCCATTGAGACCCAGTACTTC

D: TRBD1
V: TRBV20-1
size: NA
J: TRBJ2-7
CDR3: CSAPGTASYEQYF
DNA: TGCAGTGCGCCCGGGACAGCCTCCTACGAGCAGTACTTC

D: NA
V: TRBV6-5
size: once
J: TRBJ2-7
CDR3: CASNPSGYEQYF
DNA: TGTGCCAGCAACCCAAGCGGTTACGAGCAGTACTTC

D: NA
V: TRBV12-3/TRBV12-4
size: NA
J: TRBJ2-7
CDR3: CASSLITLRRRIYEQYF
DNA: TGTGCCAGCAGTCTAATTACCCTCCGCAGGAGAATCTACGAGCAGTACTTC

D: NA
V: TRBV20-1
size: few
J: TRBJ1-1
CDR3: CSARRGLVWTEAFF
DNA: TGCAGTGCGCGGCGGGGTCTGGTTTGGACTGAAGCTTTCTTT

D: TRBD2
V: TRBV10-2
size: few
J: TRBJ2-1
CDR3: CASSDPAGVYNEQFF
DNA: TGCGCCAGCAGTGACCCAGCGGGGGTCTACAATGAGCAGTTCTTC

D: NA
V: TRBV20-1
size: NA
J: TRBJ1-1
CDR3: CSSWTVMNTEAFF
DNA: TGCAGTTCATGGACAGTGATGAACACTGAAGCTTTCTTT

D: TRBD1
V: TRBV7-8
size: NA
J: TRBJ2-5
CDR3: CASSLRDRGLDYNEQYF
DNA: TGTGCCAGCAGCCTGAGAGACAGGGGGCTGGACTACAATGAGCAGTACTTC

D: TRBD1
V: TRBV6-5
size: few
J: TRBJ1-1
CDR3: CASSYRDRNTEAFF
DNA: TGTGCCAGCAGTTACAGGGACAGGAACACTGAAGCTTTCTTT

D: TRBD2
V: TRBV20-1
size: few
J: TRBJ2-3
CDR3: CSAENLAGSTDTQYF
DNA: TGCAGTGCCGAGAACCTAGCGGGGAGCACAGATACGCAGTATTTT

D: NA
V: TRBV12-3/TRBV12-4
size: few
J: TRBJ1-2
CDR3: CASSFGLGDSSYGYTF
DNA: TGTGCCAGCAGTTTTGGTCTGGGGGACTCTAGCTATGGCTACACCTTC

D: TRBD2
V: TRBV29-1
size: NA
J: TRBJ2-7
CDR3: CSVMRTSGSYEQYF
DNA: TGCAGCGTTATGAGGACTAGCGGATCCTACGAGCAGTACTTC

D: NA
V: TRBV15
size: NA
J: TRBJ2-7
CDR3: CATSRAQWDSSSYEQYF
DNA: TGTGCCACCAGCAGAGCTCAATGGGATTCCAGCTCCTACGAGCAGTACTTC

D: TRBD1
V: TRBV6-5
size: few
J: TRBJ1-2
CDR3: CASSYLGQGAVGYTF
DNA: TGTGCCAGCAGTTACTTGGGACAGGGGGCGGTCGGCTACACCTTC

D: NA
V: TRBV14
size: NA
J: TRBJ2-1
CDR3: CASSQVSLWGSVYNEQFF
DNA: TGTGCCAGCAGCCAAGTGTCTCTCTGGGGGAGTGTTTACAATGAGCAGTTCTTC

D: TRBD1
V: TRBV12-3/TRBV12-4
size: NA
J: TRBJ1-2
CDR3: CASSPNRGRNYGYTF
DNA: TGTGCCAGCAGTCCTAACAGGGGAAGGAACTATGGCTACACCTTC

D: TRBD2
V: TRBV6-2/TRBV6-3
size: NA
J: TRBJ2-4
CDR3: CATGGGSAKNIQYF
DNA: TGTGCCACGGGAGGAGGGTCGGCCAAAAACATTCAGTACTTC